The 18 T cell receptor beta chains presented below share a single source sample, sequenced in a study of PD-L1 blockade in urothelial cancer. This table comes from immunoSEQ multiplex PCR, and its TCRdb copy is limited to in-frame clones, with some not included. The sample contains fewer than 45,000 clones, around 80% of which appear only once. The source material was PBMCs, sampled around atezolizumab (anti-PD-L1) treatment. These receptors all come from a man aged 70-80 years with urothelial cancer.

The genes are TRBV27 and TRBJ1-2; a possible D gene is TRBD1 (5 bases). Germline values: CDR1 MNHEY, CDR2 SMNVEV (reference sequence). The V gene lost 3 bases and the J gene lost 4 bases, with 9 bases spanning the gap. This CDR3 is 13 amino acids long. The CDR3 DNA is TGTGCCAGCAGTTTTGACAGACTCTATGGCTACACCTTC. Residues: CASSFDRLYGYTF.

The genes are TRBV27 and TRBJ2-7; D is unclear. Trimming took off 6 bases at V and 3 bases at J, with 9 bases between the two ends. Per germline, CDR1 MNHEY and CDR2 SMNVEV (reference sequence). The CDR3 has 12 amino acids. CDR3 nucleotides: TGTGCCAGCAGCCGTGCAGGCTACGAGCAGTACTTC. This gives the protein CASSRAGYEQYF.

The chain has TRBV9 and TRBJ2-2; no reliable D call. This CDR3 comprises 12 residues. Trimming left V 5 bases short and J 7 bases short, with 9 bases between. Germline lookup yields CDR1 SGDLS and CDR2 YYNGEE. The CDR3 reads CASSTAYGELFF. The CDR3 region has the DNA TGTGCCAGCAGTACAGCTTACGGGGAGCTGTTTTTT.

The rearrangement uses TRBV7-8 and TRBJ2-3; possibly TRBD1 for D (6 bases). The V gene's germline CDR1 is SGHVS and CDR2 FQNEAQ. V was trimmed by 5 bases and J by 0 bases, leaving 12 bases between them. This CDR3 comprises 15 residues. The CDR3 DNA follows: TGTGCCAGCAGCCAACAGGGCGGGAGCACAGATACGCAGTATTTT. It encodes CASSQQGGSTDTQYF.

J is TRBJ1-2 and V is TRBV21-1; the table's D call of TRBD1 was not tested on the DNA. TRBV21-1 is a recognized pseudogene. This CDR3 spans 14 amino acids. CDR3 sequence reads: CASSKRQGRSGYTF. The CDR3 DNA reads as TGTGCCAGCAGCAAAAGACAGGGCCGATCTGGCTACACCTTC.

The chain recombines TRBV14 with TRBJ2-7, with a weak D call TRBD1 (5 bases). V shed 0 bases and J shed 2 bases, with 11 bases lying between them. CDR1 and CDR2 from the germline V gene are SGHDN and FVKESK. The CDR3 spans 15 residues. CDR3 protein: CASSQEQGRAYEQYF. The CDR3 nucleotides read TGTGCCAGCAGCCAAGAGCAGGGTCGAGCCTACGAGCAGTACTTC.

The gene calls are TRBV4-3 and TRBJ2-1, with a tentative D call TRBD1 (6 bases). The CDR3 runs 18 residues. Per germline, CDR1 LGHNA and CDR2 YSLEER. V was trimmed by 3 bases and J by 4 bases, leaving 22 bases between them. The CDR3 sequence is CASSHGFPQGLGYNEQFF. CDR3 nucleotides: TGCGCCAGCAGCCACGGATTTCCCCAGGGGCTCGGATACAATGAGCAGTTCTTC.

This clone came up once. V and J are TRBV5-6 and TRBJ1-1; D gene unclear. This CDR3 spans 12 amino acids. In germline, CDR1 is SGHDT, CDR2 YYEEEE. Between the trimmed V and J ends, which lost 2 bases and 8 bases, there was a span of 10 bases. The CDR3 reads CASSFLTSEAFF. The CDR3 region has the DNA TGTGCCAGCAGCTTTCTAACCTCCGAAGCTTTCTTT. The variable domain in full, with the rest retrieved from reference TRBV5-6 and TRBJ1-1, is DAGVTQSPTHLIKTRGQQVTLRCSPKSGHDTVSWYQQALGQGPQFIFQYYEEEERQRGNFPDRFSGHQFPNYSSELNVNALLLGDSALYLCASSFLTSEAFFGQGTRLTVV.

This rearrangement joins TRBV29-1 to TRBJ1-1, with D hard to call. The CDR3 is 15 residues long. Trimming shortened V by 5 bases and J by 4 bases, and 20 bases separated the two germline ends. In germline, CDR1 is SQVTM, CDR2 ANQGSEA. In DNA, the CDR3 is TGCAGCGTTAGGACTACCGCGGCGTTTGGCACTGAAGCTTTCTTT. This codes for CSVRTTAAFGTEAFF.

The rearrangement joins TRBV6-5 to TRBJ1-1, with D perhaps TRBD1 (5 bases). V gave up 2 bases and J gave up 0 bases, with 10 bases separating them. The CDR3 is 15 amino acids. CDR1 and CDR2 from the germline V gene are MNHEY and SVGAGI. This CDR3 is CASSYSRGMNTEAFF. The CDR3 region has the DNA TGTGCCAGCAGTTACAGTAGGGGCATGAACACTGAAGCTTTCTTT.

This rearrangement joins TRBV5-6 to TRBJ2-5, with D hard to call. Trimming took off 1 base at V and 3 bases at J, with 13 bases between the two ends. The CDR3 is 15 amino acids. In germline, CDR1 is SGHDT, CDR2 YYEEEE. For the CDR3, the DNA is TGTGCCAGCAGCTTGTTTTCGTCTGAGGAAGAGACCCAGTACTTC. Protein sequence: CASSLFSSEEETQYF.

The chain employs TRBV5-4 and TRBJ1-4; 10 bases are shared with TRBD1. In germline, CDR1 is SGHNT, CDR2 YYREEE (reference sequence). Trimming took 3 bases from V and 6 from J; bases not matched to a gene: 11. The CDR3 is 17 amino acids. For the CDR3, the DNA is TGTGCCAGCAGCTCCGGACAGGGGGGCCGGGATGATGAAAAACTGTTTTTT. Translated: CASSSGQGGRDDEKLFF. Variable domain in full (rest from reference TRBV5-4 and TRBJ1-4): ETGVTQSPTHLIKTRGQQVTLRCSSQSGHNTVSWYQQALGQGPQFIFQYYREEENGRGNFPPRFSGLQFPNYSSELNVNALELDDSALYLCASSSGQGGRDDEKLFFGSGTQLSVL.

This clone has only a few counts. J is TRBJ1-2 and V is TRBV28; possibly TRBD1 for D (5 bases). The CDR3 runs 12 residues. Germline V gene data show CDR1 as MDHEN and CDR2 as SYDVKM. Trimming removed 4 bases from V and 5 bases from J, with 8 bases in between. CDR3 nucleotide sequence: TGTGCCAGCAGTTCAAAGGGGTATGGCTACACCTTC. Protein product: CASSSKGYGYTF.

The chain recombines TRBV19 with TRBJ2-6, with D hard to call. The germline V and J ends were trimmed by 0 bases and 4 bases, with 10 bases remaining between them. Germline lookup yields CDR1 LNHDA and CDR2 SQIVND (reference sequence). The CDR3 is made up of 16 amino acids. CDR3 region: CASSIDGPGGANVLTF. Written as DNA, the CDR3 is TGTGCCAGTAGTATAGATGGCCCCGGGGGGGCCAACGTCCTGACTTTC. Based on the CDR3 plus reference TRBV19 and TRBJ2-6, the full variable domain is DGGITQSPKYLFRKEGQNVTLSCEQNLNHDAMYWYRQDPGQGLRLIYYSQIVNDFQKGDIAEGYSVSREKKESFPLTVTSAQKNPTAFYLCASSIDGPGGANVLTFGAGSRLTVL.

This clone was counted between two and nine times. V and J are TRBV18 and TRBJ1-6, with D unclear. Per the germline V gene, CDR1 is KGHSH and CDR2 is LQKENI. Trimming stripped 6 bases from V and 8 bases from J, with 11 bases between. The CDR3 extends over 13 amino acids. CDR3 bases: TGTGCCAGCTCTCCTCAGGAGGATTCACCCCTCCACTTT. It translates to CASSPQEDSPLHF.

V and J are TRBV11-2 and TRBJ2-3; 8 bases are a match to TRBD2. The germline V gene encodes CDR1 SGHAT and CDR2 FQNNGV. The CDR3 spans 16 residues. Trimming took 8 bases from V and 6 from J; bases not matched to a gene: 16. CDR3 DNA: TGTGCCAGCCGAAGGGGAGTAGCGGGGTCTGGGGATACGCAGTATTTT. Protein product: CASRRGVAGSGDTQYF.

This clone was recorded once. This chain connects TRBV11-1 to TRBJ2-5; possible D gene TRBD1, 5 bases. Trimming took 5 bases from V and 7 from J, leaving 20 bases between them. The germline CDR1 and CDR2 sequences are SGHAT and FQDESV (reference sequence). The CDR3 is 15 amino acids. This CDR3 reads CASSPRQAGSGTQYF. In DNA, the CDR3 is TGTGCCAGCAGCCCACGGCAAGCAGGGTCCGGGACCCAGTACTTC.

This clone was found once. The chain carries TRBV4-2 and TRBJ2-6; TRBD2 matches 8 bases. Trimming took 4 bases from V and 1 from J; bases not matched to a gene: 12. This CDR3 is built from 19 residues. Germline V gene lookup returns CDR1 LGHNA and CDR2 YNFKEQ. In DNA, the CDR3 is TGTGCCAGCAGCCCCCAGGCCCGGGAGGGATTTTCTGGGGCCAACGTCCTGACTTTC. It encodes CASSPQAREGFSGANVLTF.